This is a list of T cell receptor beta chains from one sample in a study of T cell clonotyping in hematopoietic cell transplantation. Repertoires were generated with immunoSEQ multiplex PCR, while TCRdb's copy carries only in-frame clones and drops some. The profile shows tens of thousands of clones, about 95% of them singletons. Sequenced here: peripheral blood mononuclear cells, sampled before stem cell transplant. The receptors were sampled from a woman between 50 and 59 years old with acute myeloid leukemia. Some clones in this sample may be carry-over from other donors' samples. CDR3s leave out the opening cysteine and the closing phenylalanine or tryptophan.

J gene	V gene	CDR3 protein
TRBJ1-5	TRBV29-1	SVGQSGDQPQH
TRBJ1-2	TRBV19	ASRGTGGLNYGYT
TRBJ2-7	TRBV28	ASSLTDRNYEQY
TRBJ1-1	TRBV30	ARIRQGGTEAF
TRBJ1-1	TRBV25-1	ASSESIGQGRREAF
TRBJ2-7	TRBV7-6	ASSPLGFRYEQY
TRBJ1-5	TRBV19	ASSSQGGQPQH
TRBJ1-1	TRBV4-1	ASSQAGQGAPEAF
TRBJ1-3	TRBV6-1	ASSEGRVAGNTIY
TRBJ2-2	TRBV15	ATSRDGTGFTGELF
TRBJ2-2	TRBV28	ASSLLVRATGELF
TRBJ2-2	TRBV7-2	ASSSRGGAGELF
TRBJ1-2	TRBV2	ASSVARSYGYT
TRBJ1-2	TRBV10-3	AISDRGQGGYGYT
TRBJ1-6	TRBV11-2	ASSPGTLYSPLH
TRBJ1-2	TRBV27	ASSRTINYGYT
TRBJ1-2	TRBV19	ASSPRTLLGYGYT
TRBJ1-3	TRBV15	ATSRDLNFDTIY
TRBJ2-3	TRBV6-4	ASSDSRKTDTQY
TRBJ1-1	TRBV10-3	AISESATEAF
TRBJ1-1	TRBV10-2	ASSDTLTITAF
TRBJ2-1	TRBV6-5	ATVGGLAANEQF
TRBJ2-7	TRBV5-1	ASSDTSGVPYEQY
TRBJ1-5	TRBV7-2	ASSLVTGSGQPQH
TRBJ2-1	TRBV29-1	SVNNDGTLHYNEQF
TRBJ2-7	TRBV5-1	ASSSGGVSYEQY
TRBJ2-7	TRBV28	ASRPTWTVTYEQY
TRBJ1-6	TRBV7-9	ASLGPGSPLH
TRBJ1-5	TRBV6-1	ASSETEGTHQPQH
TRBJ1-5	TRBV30	AWSVRDNQPQH
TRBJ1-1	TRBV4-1	ASSQMGLAKGYTEAF
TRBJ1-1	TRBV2	ASINWWNTEAF
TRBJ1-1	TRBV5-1	ASSSTGPNTEAF
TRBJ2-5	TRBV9	ASSVEWTGAPGTQY
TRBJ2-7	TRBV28	ASSSIGQARSYEQY
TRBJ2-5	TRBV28	ASSGGAGVETQY
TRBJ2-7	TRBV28	ASSSPGAGMSYEQY
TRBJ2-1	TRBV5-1	ASSQPGLAGGPGNEQF
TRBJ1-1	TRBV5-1	ASVSSLGTEAF
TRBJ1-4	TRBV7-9	ASSLGQGVEEKLF
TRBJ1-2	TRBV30	AWSVRQGAGYT
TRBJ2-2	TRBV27	ASSSLRGSDTGELF
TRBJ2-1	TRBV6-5	ASSYASHNEQF
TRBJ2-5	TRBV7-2	ASSSHGRWRQETQY
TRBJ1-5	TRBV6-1	ASSEWRRNQPQH
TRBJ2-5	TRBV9	ASSVGGGVGETQY
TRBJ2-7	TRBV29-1	SVRTGVLEQY
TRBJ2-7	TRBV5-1	ASSLGWGFGYEQY
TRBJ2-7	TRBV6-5	ASGGRVNYEQY
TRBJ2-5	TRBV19	ASSIEGTQY
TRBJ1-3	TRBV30	AWSPTSDTIY
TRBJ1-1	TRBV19	ASAADRDTEAF
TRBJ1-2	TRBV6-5	ASSKGGGYGYT
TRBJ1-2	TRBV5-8	ASSRGKTAGYT